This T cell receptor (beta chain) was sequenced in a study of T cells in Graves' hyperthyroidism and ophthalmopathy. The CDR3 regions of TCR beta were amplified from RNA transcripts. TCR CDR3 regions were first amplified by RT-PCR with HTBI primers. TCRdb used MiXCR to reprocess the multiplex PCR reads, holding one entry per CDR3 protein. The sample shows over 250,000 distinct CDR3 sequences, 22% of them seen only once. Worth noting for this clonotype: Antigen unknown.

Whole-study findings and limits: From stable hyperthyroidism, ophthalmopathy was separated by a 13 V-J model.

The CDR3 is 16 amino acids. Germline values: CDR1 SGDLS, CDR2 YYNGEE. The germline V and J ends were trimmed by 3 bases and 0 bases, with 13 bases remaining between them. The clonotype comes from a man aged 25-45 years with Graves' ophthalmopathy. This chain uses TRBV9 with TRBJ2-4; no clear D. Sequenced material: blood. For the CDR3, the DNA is TGTGCCAGCAGCGCAGGACCGAATCTAGCCAAAAACATTCAGTACTTC. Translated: CASSAGPNLAKNIQYF.